This passage covers 28 T cell receptor beta chains from one sample sequenced in a study of somatic mutations in cytotoxic T cells in rheumatoid arthritis. Measured with immunoSEQ multiplex PCR; TCRdb has only the in-frame clones, and not every one. The top ten hold roughly 9.6% of the sample, which has some 30,000 clones, around 90% seen once. Sequenced sample: CD8+ T cells sorted from blood. Receptors were obtained from an adult with rheumatoid arthritis.

This clone was detected only a few times. The gene calls are TRBV15 and TRBJ2-7; D is unresolved. CDR1 and CDR2 (germline): LNHNV, YYDKDF (reference sequence). Trimming took 5 bases from V and 1 from J, leaving 12 bases between them. The CDR3 sequence is 14 residues long. The CDR3 DNA reads TGTGCCACCAGCGGGGTCGTTGATTCCTACGAGCAGTACTTC. Residues: CATSGVVDSYEQYF. The full variable domain, with the rest looked up from reference TRBV15 and TRBJ2-7, is DAMVIQNPRYQVTQFGKPVTLSCSQTLNHNVMYWYQQKSSQAPKLLFHYYDKDFNNEADTPDNFQSRRPNTSFCFLDIRSPGLGDTAMYLCATSGVVDSYEQYFGPGTRLTVT.

This chain links TRBV2 with TRBJ1-4; D is ambiguous. Germline CDR1 is SNHLY and CDR2 is FYNNEI. V was trimmed by 1 base and J by 8 bases, leaving 11 bases between them. The CDR3 is 14 amino acids. The CDR3 region is CASSEEGIKEKLFF. The CDR3 coding sequence is TGTGCCAGCAGTGAAGAGGGAATTAAAGAAAAACTGTTTTTT.

V is TRBV27 and J is TRBJ2-1; weak D call: TRBD2 (6 bases). Deletions cut 3 bases from V and 5 bases from J, with 17 bases between. Germline-derived CDR1 and CDR2 are MNHEY and SMNVEV (reference sequence). The CDR3 sequence is 16 residues long. Here the CDR3 reads CASSFFSGLVDNEQFF. The CDR3 DNA reads as TGTGCCAGCAGTTTTTTCTCGGGACTGGTCGACAATGAGCAGTTCTTC.

This clone was detected a few times. The rearrangement joins TRBV7-3 to TRBJ1-2, with D possibly TRBD1 on 5 matching bases. Trimming removed 5 bases from V and 5 bases from J, with 12 bases in between. The CDR3 is made up of 13 amino acids. The germline gives CDR1 SGHTA, CDR2 FQGTGA. DNA of the CDR3: TGTGCCAGCAGCGGCTCGACAGCTTATGGCTACACCTTC. Its protein product is CASSGSTAYGYTF.

This chain joins TRBV11-2 and TRBJ2-7; the D is unclear. V lost 0 bases and J 5 bases, leaving 5 bases between the germline ends. This CDR3 comprises 12 residues. The germline V gene encodes CDR1 SGHAT and CDR2 FQNNGV. CDR3 sequence: CASSLDWNEQYF. CDR3 in DNA: TGTGCCAGCAGCTTAGACTGGAACGAGCAGTACTTC.

The chain is built from TRBV6-5 and TRBJ2-7; a weak D match, TRBD1 (6 bases). This CDR3 contains 14 residues. The V and J ends lost 5 bases and 1 base respectively, with 12 bases between them. The germline CDR1 and CDR2 sequences are MNHEY and SVGAGI. CDR3 in amino acids: CASSPGTFSYEQYF. In DNA form, the CDR3 reads TGTGCCAGCAGTCCCGGGACATTTTCCTACGAGCAGTACTTC.

The chain's CDR3 is CASSLGGGWYEQYF. The CDR3 nucleotides read TGTGCCAGCAGTTTAGGAGGGGGTTGGTACGAGCAGTACTTC. This chain uses TRBV27 with TRBJ2-7; either TRBD1 or TRBD2 may supply D (6 bases each). The CDR3 has 14 amino acids. V was shortened by 2 bases and J by 4 bases, with 12 bases between the two germline ends. Germline CDR1 and CDR2: MNHEY and SMNVEV (reference sequence).

The rearrangement links TRBV15 to TRBJ2-3; D might be TRBD1 or TRBD2, each matching 5 bases. CDR1 LNHNV and CDR2 YYDKDF come from the germline V gene (reference sequence). There are 17 residues in the CDR3. The V end lost 0 bases, the J end lost 2 bases, and 15 bases lay between the germline ends. In DNA form, the CDR3 reads TGTGCCACCAGCAGAGATTTTAGAGGGGCCTTCACAGATACGCAGTATTTT. It codes for CATSRDFRGAFTDTQYF.

The chain is built from TRBV28 and TRBJ1-3, with TRBD1 matching 7 bases. Germline values: CDR1 MDHEN, CDR2 SYDVKM. This CDR3 region has 15 residues. The V and J ends lost 8 bases and 3 bases, in that order; junction bases with no gene match: 10. The CDR3 loop is CASHLGGNFGNTIYF. The CDR3 coding sequence is TGTGCCAGCCACTTAGGGGGCAATTTTGGAAACACCATATATTTT.

The CDR3 nucleotides read TGTGCCAGTAGTTCCTACGAGGATGAGACCCAGTACTTC. Its protein is CASSSYEDETQYF. The chain employs TRBV19 and TRBJ2-5; D remains unclear. This CDR3 spans 13 amino acids. From germline, CDR1 is LNHDA and CDR2 SQIVND (reference sequence). V was shortened by 5 bases and J by 5 bases, with 12 bases between the two germline ends. Variable domain in full (rest from reference TRBV19 and TRBJ2-5): DGGITQSPKYLFRKEGQNVTLSCEQNLNHDAMYWYRQDPGQGLRLIYYSQIVNDFQKGDIAEGYSVSREKKESFPLTVTSAQKNPTAFYLCASSSYEDETQYFGPGTRLLVL.

This chain connects TRBV21-1 to TRBJ1-5. TRBV21-1 represents a pseudogene. The CDR3 extends over 14 amino acids. CDR3 protein: CASSKRTGNQPQHF. DNA of the CDR3: TGTGCCAGCAGCAAAAGGACGGGCAATCAGCCCCAGCATTTT.

The chain's CDR3 is CASSQGTASSQETQYF. For the CDR3, the DNA is TGCGCCAGCAGCCAAGGTACAGCGTCAAGCCAAGAGACCCAGTACTTC. This rearrangement joins TRBV4-3 to TRBJ2-5; D is undetermined. CDR3 length equals 16 residues. Germline V gene sequence: CDR1 LGHNA, CDR2 YSLEER. Trimming stripped 1 base from V and 1 base from J, with 13 bases between.

Of note for this clone: Germline is not matched at one junction end, which may reflect a read error. V usage is TRBV7-7 and J usage is TRBJ2-7; 8 bases line up with TRBD1. CDR3 length: 14 amino acids. Germline values: CDR1 SSHAT, CDR2 FNYEAQ (reference sequence). The CDR3 sequence: CASSIGQGPYEQYF. The CDR3 nucleotides read TGTGCTAGCAGCATCGGACAGGGTCCCTACGAGCAGTACTTC.

The V call is TRBV9, the J call TRBJ2-1, with TRBD2 identical over 10 bases. V dropped 3 bases and J dropped 8; count of bases not matched to a gene: 11. This CDR3 comprises 16 residues. Germline V CDR1 and CDR2: SGDLS, YYNGEE. The CDR3 nucleotides read TGTGCCAGCAGCGCGTCTAGCGGGGGACGAGCGGATGAGCAGTTCTTC. Its protein is CASSASSGGRADEQFF.

This sequence joins TRBV13 and TRBJ2-1; D is ambiguous. Germline V gene data show CDR1 as PRHDT and CDR2 as FYEKMQ (reference sequence). Trimming left V 2 bases short and J 5 bases short, with 7 bases between. This CDR3 is 13 amino acids long. The DNA of the CDR3 is TGTGCCAGCAGCTTAACTGGGAACAATGAGCAGTTCTTC. It specifies CASSLTGNNEQFF.

In the case of this clone: An end of the junction does not agree with germline; a read error may underlie this. J is TRBJ2-7 and V is TRBV4-2, with TRBD2 matching 10 bases. The CDR3 totals 16 residues. The germline V gene has CDR1 LGHNA and CDR2 YNFKEQ. The CDR3 region is CASSQDLTSGLSAENF. The CDR3 region has the DNA TGTGCCAGCAGCCAAGACCTGACTAGCGGGTTATCGGCGGAGAACTTC.

Sample share makes this clone medium-sized (0.01 to 0.1%). J is TRBJ1-1 and V is TRBV7-8; possible D gene TRBD1, 5 bases. Germline CDR1 is SGHVS and CDR2 is FQNEAQ. Trimming took 5 bases from V and 1 from J, leaving 11 bases between them. The CDR3 has 14 residues. CDR3 sequence: CASSLGQPNTEAFF. In DNA, the CDR3 is TGTGCCAGCAGCCTTGGACAACCGAACACTGAAGCTTTCTTT.

This clone has a single count. This chain connects TRBV7-9 to TRBJ2-5; weak D call: TRBD2 (5 bases). The CDR3 is made up of 15 amino acids. The V gene lost 0 bases and the J gene lost 4 bases, with 12 bases spanning the gap. Germline CDR1 and CDR2: SEHNR and FQNEAQ (reference sequence). Here the CDR3 reads CASSLASDWGETQYF. In nucleotides, the CDR3 is TGTGCCAGCAGCTTAGCTTCGGACTGGGGAGAGACCCAGTACTTC.

This clone has just a few counts. V usage is TRBV30 and J usage is TRBJ1-2; D not resolved. The CDR3 is 13 amino acids. CDR1 is GTSNPN, CDR2 SVGIG, per germline (reference sequence). V gave up 3 bases and J gave up 2 bases, with 10 bases separating them. CDR3 bases: TGTGCCTGGAGCGAGGGAAGAAACTATGGCTACACCTTC. This translates into CAWSEGRNYGYTF.

The chain couples TRBV28 to TRBJ2-7; tentative D call: TRBD2 (5 bases). CDR1 and CDR2 from the germline V gene are MDHEN and SYDVKM. V was clipped by 5 bases and J by 3 bases, with 14 bases between them. The CDR3 is made up of 14 amino acids. The CDR3 nucleotides read TGTGCCAGCAGTGACCGGACGGACTTCTACGAGCAGTACTTC. Protein sequence: CASSDRTDFYEQYF.

This chain connects TRBV7-8 to TRBJ2-2; no reliable D call. In germline, CDR1 is SGHVS, CDR2 FQNEAQ. The ends were cut back, 5 bases at V and 1 base at J, with 17 bases in the middle. This CDR3 has 17 amino acids. CDR3 bases: TGTGCCAGCAGCGGAACGGTAAAGGAATGGAACACCGGGGAGCTGTTTTTT. It codes for CASSGTVKEWNTGELFF.

J is TRBJ1-5 and V is TRBV10-3; D uncertain. Between the trimmed V and J ends, which lost 2 bases and 7 bases, there was a span of 9 bases. The CDR3 length is 13 residues. Germline V lookup: CDR1 ENHRY, CDR2 SYGVKD. The CDR3 DNA follows: TGTGCCATCAGTGAGGGAGGACGGCAGCCCCAGCATTTT. Protein sequence: CAISEGGRQPQHF.

This clone has only one observation. The chain links TRBV7-9 to TRBJ2-2, with 8 positions matching TRBD1. The germline V gene has CDR1 SEHNR and CDR2 FQNEAQ (reference sequence). Trimming took 4 bases from V and 6 from J; bases not matched to a gene: 1. CDR3 length: 13 residues. The CDR3 DNA is TGTGCCAGCAGCTGGACAGGGTCCGGGGAGCTGTTTTTT. Translation: CASSWTGSGELFF.

The genes are TRBV7-9 and TRBJ2-2; TRBD1 is a possible D gene (5 bases). Germline CDR1 SEHNR, CDR2 FQNEAQ (reference sequence). Between the trimmed V and J ends, which lost 6 bases and 4 bases, there was a span of 18 bases. The CDR3 totals 16 residues. The CDR3 protein is CASSPRAGQITGELFF. The DNA for the CDR3 is TGTGCCAGCAGTCCTAGGGCAGGGCAGATCACCGGGGAGCTGTTTTTT. Supplemented by reference TRBV7-9 and TRBJ2-2, the full variable domain reads DTGVSQNPRHKITKRGQNVTFRCDPISEHNRLYWYRQTLGQGPEFLTYFQNEAQLEKSRLLSDRFSAERPKGSFSTLEIQRTEQGDSAMYLCASSPRAGQITGELFFGEGSRLTVL.

The V call is TRBV27, the J call TRBJ1-3; 8 bases align to TRBD1. V was clipped by 4 bases and J by 2 bases; unmatched bases: 4. The CDR3 length is 15 residues. Germline-derived CDR1 and CDR2 are MNHEY and SMNVEV (reference sequence). CDR3: CASSSIQGAGNTIYF. In nucleotides, the CDR3 is TGTGCCAGCAGTTCTATACAGGGGGCTGGAAACACCATATATTTT.

The chain combines TRBV11-1 with TRBJ1-1, with 7 bases fitting TRBD1. The germline CDR1 and CDR2 sequences are SGHAT and FQDESV (reference sequence). CDR3 length: 16 residues. The V gene end was trimmed by 3 bases and the J gene end by 4 bases; junction bases not matched to a gene: 11. In DNA form, the CDR3 reads TGTGCCAGCAGCTTCGACAGGGAAGTATCGAGCACTGAAGCTTTCTTT. It translates to CASSFDREVSSTEAFF.

The sample holds one count of this clone. The J gene is TRBJ2-3, the V gene TRBV7-9, with 11 nucleotides matching TRBD2. The CDR3 contains 16 residues. Trimming removed 2 bases from V and 5 bases from J; junction bases left unmatched: 6. Per the germline V gene, CDR1 is SEHNR and CDR2 is FQNEAQ (reference sequence). DNA for the CDR3: TGTGCCAGCAGCTTATACGTAGCGGGGGGGGTAGATACGCAGTATTTT. Its translation is CASSLYVAGGVDTQYF.

V usage is TRBV20-1 and J usage is TRBJ2-7; D remains ambiguous. This CDR3 comprises 10 residues. V dropped 5 bases and J dropped 3 bases, with 5 bases sitting between them. The germline gives CDR1 DFQATT, CDR2 SNEGSKA (reference sequence). The CDR3 is CSASGYEQYF. The DNA for the CDR3 is TGCAGTGCTTCCGGCTACGAGCAGTACTTC.